This T cell receptor (beta chain) was sequenced in a study of cytomegalovirus exposure and HLA in healthy donors. The primer mix had 60 Vbeta and 13 Jbeta primers. Using immunoSEQ multiplex PCR, the repertoire was profiled, and TCRdb retains in-frame clones only, with some absent. The sample contains about 150,000 clones, about 8.9% of which appear only once. This clone was seen more than once but under ten times. The CDR3 covers 14 residues. CDR1 and CDR2 from the germline V gene are SGHTA and FQGNSA. Trimming pared 4 bases from V and 4 bases from J, leaving 10 bases between. The sequence was collected from a man aged 50 to 59 in good health and CMV-seronegative. The chain is built from TRBV7-2 and TRBJ1-4; the D gene is possibly TRBD1 (5 bases). Sample: PBMCs. Here the CDR3 DNA reads TGTGCCAGCAGCTCGACAGAAAATAATGAAAAACTGTTTTTT. Translation: CASSSTENNEKLFF.